A single sample is the source of the 32 T cell receptor beta chains below, sequenced in a study of identical twins. TCRdb independently ran MiXCR on the 5' RACE reads; one entry per CDR3 protein. The repertoire holds 1.5 million to 2 million distinct CDR3 sequences, around 29% seen once, with 0.27% in the top ten. Specimen: cord blood. The source is a newborn girl in good health.

This clonotype was detected a few times. This chain connects TRBV5-1 to TRBJ1-2; TRBD1 matches 7 bases. CDR1 is SGHRS, CDR2 YFSETQ, per germline. The CDR3 consists of 16 residues. V was clipped by 4 bases and J by 7 bases; unmatched bases: 16. DNA of the CDR3: TGCGCCAGCAGCACCAACCGACAGGGACTCTCTAGTGGCTACACCTTC. It specifies CASSTNRQGLSSGYTF. Drawing the rest from reference TRBV5-1 and TRBJ1-2, the complete variable domain is KAGVTQTPRYLIKTRGQQVTLSCSPISGHRSVSWYQQTPGQGLQFLFEYFSETQRNKGNFPGRFSGRQFSNSRSEMNVSTLELGDSALYLCASSTNRQGLSSGYTFGSGTRLTVV.

The chain employs TRBV27 and TRBJ2-7, with TRBD1 identical over 7 bases. V shed 2 bases, J shed 2 bases, and the junction held 15 bases outside the gene matches. This CDR3 is built from 18 residues. Germline loops: CDR1 MNHEY, CDR2 SMNVEV (reference sequence). CDR3 region: CASSLPPSSTGNPYEQYF. In DNA form, the CDR3 reads TGTGCCAGCAGTTTACCTCCAAGCTCGACAGGGAACCCCTACGAGCAGTACTTC.

J is TRBJ2-4 and V is TRBV3-1; 8 nucleotides line up with TRBD1. CDR1 is LGHDT, CDR2 YNNKEL, per germline (reference sequence). CDR3 size: 18 residues. V lost 3 bases, J lost 0 bases, and 10 bases stayed unmatched. Here the CDR3 DNA reads TGTGCCAGCAGCCAGGACAGGGCTCAAGGGGTAGCCAAAAACATTCAGTACTTC. Translating gives CASSQDRAQGVAKNIQYF.

This clonotype was found a few times. The chain combines TRBV28 with TRBJ2-7, with TRBD1 matching over 8 bases. The V and J ends lost 2 bases and 0 bases, in that order; junction bases with no gene match: 3. This CDR3 has 15 amino acids. Germline CDR1 MDHEN, CDR2 SYDVKM. The CDR3 nucleotides are TGTGCCAGCAGTTTACGGGACAGGCACTCCTACGAGCAGTACTTC. Its protein is CASSLRDRHSYEQYF. Using reference TRBV28 and TRBJ2-7 for the parts outside the CDR3, the full variable domain is DVKVTQSSRYLVKRTGEKVFLECVQDMDHENMFWYRQDPGLGLRLIYFSYDVKMKEKGDIPEGYSVSREKKERFSLILESASTNQTSMYLCASSLRDRHSYEQYFGPGTRLTVT.

For this clonotype: The germline gene is not matched at one end of the junction; a read error may be the cause. The V call is TRBV5-1, the J call TRBJ1-4; TRBD1 aligns across 11 bases. The CDR3 contains 14 residues. CDR1 and CDR2 (germline): SGHRS, YFSETQ. As DNA, the CDR3 is TGTGCCAGCAGAGCCGGGACAGGGGGAGAAAAACTGTTTTTT. Translated: CASRAGTGGEKLFF.

This chain uses TRBV6-2 or TRBV6-3 with TRBJ2-7; no definite D call. From germline, CDR1 is MNHEY and CDR2 SVGEGT. This CDR3 has 13 residues. Trimming took off 4 bases at V and 1 base at J, with 8 bases between the two ends. The DNA of the CDR3 is TGTGCCAGCAGTTGGCAGATTTCCTACGAGCAGTACTTC. It translates to CASSWQISYEQYF.

This clonotype was picked up a small number of times. The rearrangement uses TRBV2 and TRBJ1-1, with no clear D. Germline-derived CDR1 and CDR2 are SNHLY and FYNNEI. V lost 4 bases and J 6 bases, leaving 18 bases between the germline ends. The CDR3 is 15 amino acids. CDR3 region: CASSVGLYEVSEAFF. CDR3 sequence (DNA): TGTGCCAGCAGTGTTGGACTCTACGAGGTATCTGAAGCTTTCTTT.

The chain carries TRBV4-1 and TRBJ2-2; 7 bases align to TRBD1. V trimming: 1 base; J trimming: 5 bases; junction bases outside the gene matches: 10. This CDR3 comprises 17 residues. Germline CDR1 and CDR2: MGHRA and YSYEKL. CDR3 DNA sequence: TGCGCCAGCAGCCAAGCCTCGGGCAGGGGGTCGACCGGGGAGCTGTTTTTT. Translating it yields CASSQASGRGSTGELFF.

This chain uses TRBV20-1 with TRBJ1-1, with D perhaps matching TRBD1 (6 bases). Germline CDR1 and CDR2: DFQATT and SNEGSKA (reference sequence). CDR3 length equals 15 residues. Trimming cost V 2 bases and J 4 bases, with 17 bases left between them. The CDR3 loop is CSARLWTVPFTEAFF. The CDR3 bases are TGCAGTGCTAGACTCTGGACAGTCCCTTTCACTGAAGCTTTCTTT.

This clonotype was recorded a few times. This chain links TRBV6-1 with TRBJ2-3; 8 bases align to TRBD2. CDR3 length equals 17 residues. Germline V lookup: CDR1 MNHNS, CDR2 SASEGT. The V and J ends lost 6 bases and 2 bases, in that order; junction bases with no gene match: 13. The CDR3 DNA reads TGTGCCAGCAGCCCCGTAATAGCGGGGACCCCCACAGATACGCAGTATTTT. Protein: CASSPVIAGTPTDTQYF.

This clonotype was detected a few times. This chain links TRBV2 with TRBJ2-1; unclear D gene. Germline V gene sequence: CDR1 SNHLY, CDR2 FYNNEI. With 4 bases removed from V and 6 bases from J, the gap between germline ends came to 10 bases. The CDR3 length is 13 residues. The chain's CDR3 is CASSVSYRNEQFF. CDR3 DNA: TGTGCCAGCAGTGTGAGTTACCGCAATGAGCAGTTCTTC. The variable domain in full, completed from reference TRBV2 and TRBJ2-1, reads EPEVTQTPSHQVTQMGQEVILRCVPISNHLYFYWYRQILGQKVEFLVSFYNNEISEKSEIFDDQFSVERPDGSNFTLKIRSTKLEDSAMYFCASSVSYRNEQFFGPGTRLTVL.

The table lists this clonotype with a few counts. V gene TRBV2 combines with J gene TRBJ2-7, with 11 nucleotides matching TRBD2. This CDR3 contains 20 residues. After removal of 5 bases from V and 0 bases from J, the junction contained 18 bases not matched to a gene. In germline, CDR1 is SNHLY, CDR2 FYNNEI. In DNA form, the CDR3 reads TGTGCCAGCAGTTTCCAAGTGGGACTAGCGGTATTAAAGAGCTCCTACGAGCAGTACTTC. Protein product: CASSFQVGLAVLKSSYEQYF.

This clonotype came up a few times. The V gene is TRBV18, the J gene TRBJ1-1; D call uncertain. Germline V gene data show CDR1 as KGHSH and CDR2 as LQKENI. Trimming took off 3 bases at V and 4 bases at J, with 15 bases between the two ends. The CDR3 totals 15 residues. CDR3 amino acids: CASSPRAAELTEAFF. CDR3 nucleotide sequence: TGTGCCAGCTCACCTAGGGCAGCCGAACTCACTGAAGCTTTCTTT.

The chain links TRBV5-1 to TRBJ1-5; D is possibly TRBD1 (5 bases). This CDR3 has 15 amino acids. V was shortened by 3 bases and J by 5 bases, with 15 bases between the two germline ends. Per germline, CDR1 SGHRS and CDR2 YFSETQ. CDR3 sequence (DNA): TGCGCCAGCAGCTCGGGACCGCTTCTTGATCAGCCCCAGCATTTT. Its protein product is CASSSGPLLDQPQHF.

This clonotype was observed a few times. The chain combines TRBV6-1 with TRBJ2-1; either TRBD1 or TRBD2 may fit D (5 bases each). Germline V gene lookup returns CDR1 MNHNS and CDR2 SASEGT. V lost 5 bases to trimming and J lost 5 bases, with 10 bases between them. The CDR3 covers 13 residues. CDR3 region: CASSWTLDNEQFF. The CDR3 DNA reads as TGTGCCAGCAGTTGGACACTAGACAATGAGCAGTTCTTC.

The rearrangement links TRBV5-1 to TRBJ2-1, with 7 nucleotides matching TRBD1. The germline V gene has CDR1 SGHRS and CDR2 YFSETQ. The CDR3 runs 13 residues. With 4 bases clipped from V and 10 bases from J, the junction kept 8 bases outside the gene matches. In nucleotides, the CDR3 is TGCGCCAGCAGCCTAGGGGGCGTATACGAGCAGTTCTTC. Its translation is CASSLGGVYEQFF.

This clonotype occurred a few times. V gene TRBV13 combines with J gene TRBJ1-6; TRBD1 agrees at 7 bases. Germline trimming cut 7 bases from V and 5 bases from J; bases unmatched to any gene: 5. The CDR3 totals 14 residues. CDR1 and CDR2 from the germline V gene are PRHDT and FYEKMQ (reference sequence). The CDR3 DNA reads as TGTGCCAGCAACACAGGGGTGGATAATTCACCCCTCCACTTT. Protein: CASNTGVDNSPLHF.

As DNA, the CDR3 is TGCAGTGCCCCCTACACTAGCGGGGCCTACAATGAGCAGTACTTC. Its protein is CSAPYTSGAYNEQYF. This chain joins TRBV20-1 and TRBJ2-7; 10 bases align to TRBD2. The CDR3 sequence is 15 residues long. V trimming: 6 bases; J trimming: 7 bases; junction bases outside the gene matches: 15. Germline V gene data show CDR1 as DFQATT and CDR2 as SNEGSKA (reference sequence).

This clonotype was observed a few times. This chain joins TRBV20-1 and TRBJ2-5; no definite D call. The CDR3 covers 13 residues. The germline V gene encodes CDR1 DFQATT and CDR2 SNEGSKA (reference sequence). Trimming left V 0 bases short and J 5 bases short, with 10 bases between. The CDR3 region has the DNA TGCAGTGCTAGAGATTGGGGTTTGGAGACCCAGTACTTC. Protein: CSARDWGLETQYF.

This clonotype has a count of ten or more. J is TRBJ2-1 and V is TRBV12-3 or TRBV12-4; tentatively, D is TRBD2 (6 bases). With 6 bases removed from V and 2 bases from J, the gap between germline ends came to 11 bases. The CDR3 is made up of 14 amino acids. CDR3 nucleotide sequence: TGTGCCAGCAGGGGGACTTCCGCCTACAATGAGCAGTTCTTC. Protein product: CASRGTSAYNEQFF.

The chain employs TRBV6-1 and TRBJ1-5, with D unclear. The CDR3 is made up of 15 amino acids. Germline V gene data show CDR1 as MNHNS and CDR2 as SASEGT. Trimming cost V 6 bases and J 2 bases, with 14 bases left between them. Here the CDR3 reads CASRIRVVGNQPQHF. The CDR3 nucleotides are TGTGCCAGCAGGATACGGGTGGTGGGCAATCAGCCCCAGCATTTT.

This chain connects TRBV9 to TRBJ2-3, with 10 bases matching TRBD2. Germline assignment: CDR1 SGDLS and CDR2 YYNGEE. CDR3 length: 17 residues. Trimming cost V 0 bases and J 2 bases; bases outside gene matches: 6. CDR3 sequence: CASSVVALAGVTDTQYF. DNA of the CDR3: TGTGCCAGCAGCGTAGTAGCCCTAGCGGGAGTCACAGATACGCAGTATTTT. The full variable domain, completed using reference TRBV9 and TRBJ2-3, is DSGVTQTPKHLITATGQRVTLRCSPRSGDLSVYWYQQSLDQGLQFLIQYYNGEERAKGNILERFSAQQFPDLHSELNLSSLELGDSALYFCASSVVALAGVTDTQYFGPGTRLTVL.

This clonotype was detected a few times. The chain carries TRBV21-1 and TRBJ2-1; the D call of TRBD2 is as the table states it, not checked on the DNA. TRBV21-1 corresponds to a pseudogene. The CDR3 is made up of 18 amino acids. The CDR3 loop is CASSPKGSAGGEEDEQFF. In DNA, the CDR3 is TGTGCCAGCAGCCCGAAGGGATCGGCGGGAGGGGAAGAGGATGAGCAGTTCTTC.

The chain joins TRBV4-1 to TRBJ1-5; tentatively, D is TRBD1 (5 bases). Trimming pared 0 bases from V and 0 bases from J, leaving 9 bases between. Germline-derived CDR1 and CDR2 are MGHRA and YSYEKL. The CDR3 is made up of 16 amino acids. CDR3 region: CASSQDGGFSNQPQHF. CDR3 DNA: TGCGCCAGCAGCCAAGATGGGGGGTTTAGCAATCAGCCCCAGCATTTT.

In this sample, this clonotype turned up a few times. This sequence joins TRBV11-2 and TRBJ1-2; D perhaps matches TRBD1 (6 bases). CDR3 length: 18 residues. Trimming shortened V by 7 bases and J by 2 bases, and 26 bases separated the two germline ends. CDR1 and CDR2 from the germline V gene are SGHAT and FQNNGV. CDR3 protein: CASTSPMAPRGTNYGYTF. The CDR3 DNA sequence: TGTGCCAGCACCTCCCCCATGGCCCCCAGGGGCACAAACTATGGCTACACCTTC.

The chain employs TRBV7-2 and TRBJ2-3, with D unclear. CDR3 size: 11 residues. Germline CDR1 and CDR2: SGHTA and FQGNSA. V was shortened by 5 bases and J by 8 bases, with 8 bases between the two germline ends. The DNA for the CDR3 is TGTGCCAGCAGCGGCAGGTTTACGCAGTATTTT. This encodes CASSGRFTQYF.

V and J are TRBV20-1 and TRBJ2-5, with a weak D call TRBD2 (5 bases). V dropped 6 bases and J dropped 2 bases, with 16 bases sitting between them. The CDR3 is made up of 14 amino acids. Germline V CDR1 and CDR2: DFQATT, SNEGSKA (reference sequence). The CDR3 region has the DNA TGCAGTGCGATCAGGAAGCGGCTACAAGAGACCCAGTACTTC. As protein: CSAIRKRLQETQYF.

This clonotype occurred a few times. The rearrangement joins TRBV3-1 to TRBJ2-1; TRBD1 matches at 7 bases. In germline, CDR1 is LGHDT, CDR2 YNNKEL (reference sequence). V lost 0 bases to trimming and J lost 0 bases; unmatched junction nucleotides: 5. CDR3 length equals 17 residues. Here the CDR3 DNA reads TGTGCCAGCAGCCAAGAGGGACAGACCTTCTCCTACAATGAGCAGTTCTTC. It is translated as CASSQEGQTFSYNEQFF.

As regards this clonotype: One end of the junction does not line up with germline, which may come from a read error. DNA of the CDR3: TGTGCCAGCAGGGACAGTAATTCACCCCCCCACTTT. Translation: CASRDSNSPPHF. The chain employs TRBV6-5 and TRBJ1-6; weak D call: TRBD1 (6 bases). From germline, CDR1 is MNHEY and CDR2 SVGAGI. CDR3 length: 12 residues.

V and J are TRBV20-1 and TRBJ2-1; TRBD2 agrees at 12 bases. CDR3 length: 16 amino acids. Germline loops: CDR1 DFQATT, CDR2 SNEGSKA (reference sequence). With V trimmed by 5 bases and J by 4 bases, 9 bases remained unmatched. The CDR3 loop reads CSASRSSGGGYNEQFF. The CDR3 coding sequence is TGCAGTGCTTCCCGATCTAGCGGGGGGGGGTACAATGAGCAGTTCTTC.

This clonotype occurred a few times. The chain employs TRBV20-1 and TRBJ2-2; 8 bases map to TRBD2. The CDR3 has 16 amino acids. Germline CDR1 DFQATT, CDR2 SNEGSKA (reference sequence). V gave up 4 bases and J gave up 0 bases; unmatched junction bases: 7. CDR3 DNA: TGCAGTGCTACAGGGCTAGCGGGCCCGAACACCGGGGAGCTGTTTTTT. This codes for CSATGLAGPNTGELFF.

The CDR3 coding sequence is TGCAGCGTTGTGTCGCGCGTTTCAAGAGACAATGAGCAGTTCTTC. The encoded protein is CSVVSRVSRDNEQFF. The rearrangement links TRBV29-1 to TRBJ2-1; no reliable D call. The CDR3 totals 15 residues. Looked up from germline, CDR1 is SQVTM and CDR2 is ANQGSEA. V gave up 4 bases and J gave up 5 bases, with 18 bases separating them.